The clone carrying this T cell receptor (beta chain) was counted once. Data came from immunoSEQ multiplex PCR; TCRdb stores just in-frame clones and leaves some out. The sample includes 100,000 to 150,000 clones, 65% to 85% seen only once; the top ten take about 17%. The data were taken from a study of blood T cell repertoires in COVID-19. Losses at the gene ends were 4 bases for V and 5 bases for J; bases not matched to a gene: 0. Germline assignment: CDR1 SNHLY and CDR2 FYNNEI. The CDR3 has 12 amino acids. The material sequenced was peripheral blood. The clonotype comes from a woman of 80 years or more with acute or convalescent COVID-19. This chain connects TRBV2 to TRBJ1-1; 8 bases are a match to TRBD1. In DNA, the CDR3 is TGTGCCAGCAGTGGACAGGGGACTGAAGCTTTCTTT. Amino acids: CASSGQGTEAFF.